This T cell receptor beta chain came from a study of beta chain features in type 1 diabetes listed by TCRdb under 2018. Regarding the complete study: Mean age, gender distribution, total cell number and subset yield did not differ between patients and healthy donors. A total of some 110 million sorted cells were examined across all samples, and the number of cells per subset was strongly correlated with RNA yield. In the study, recently diagnosed type 1 diabetes patients and matched healthy donors were compared on the TCRB repertoires of their sorted circulating CD4+ T cell subsets. Regulatory and stem cell-like memory subsets were obtained from only 8 patients and roughly 8 healthy donors, while naive and central memory subsets were obtained from all 30 or so donors. What the work shows at the level of the full study, not this receptor alone: Naive, central memory and regulatory TCRB repertoires appeared to be more similar among patients than among healthy donors. In all four CD4+ subsets, TCRB CDR3 length was moderately but significantly shorter in type 1 diabetes patients. PCR might favor shorter templates, but patient and control samples were amplified and corrected together, so any skew would affect both groups equally. Because the HLA sub-analyses included only small numbers of individuals, any influence of HLA type on TCRB rearrangement was left unresolved. Because cDNA was sequenced instead of genomic DNA, highly expressing activated cells could be over-represented, though the groups showed no difference in activation or CD3 levels. Patients with type 1 diabetes made fewer insertions and deleted more nucleotides at VDJ recombination sites, implying thymic rearrangement abnormalities.

A single peripheral blood draw of around 100 mL on average was collected from each donor into heparinised tubes. A BD FACSAria II was used to sort naive, central memory, regulatory and stem cell-like memory CD4+ T cells with a panel that included CD45RO, CCR7, CD25, CD127, CD95 and CD27. Every sorted population had a purity above 98%. Right away, PBMCs were isolated by Lymphoprep density gradient centrifugation and were stained directly, with no culture step. So that batch effects would be minimized, each experiment stained and sorted samples in pairs, pairing one healthy donor with one patient. All of the isolated RNA was reverse transcribed with the High Capacity cDNA Reverse Transcription Kit, so expressed TCRB transcripts were sequenced. Deep immunoSEQ sequencing was performed on naive, central memory and regulatory T cell samples, with an average of roughly 3.6 million total reads per sample. Sorted cells were lysed in RLT buffer, and RNA was extracted using DNase-treated RNeasy Micro or Mini kits according to cell number. Each cell subset was processed separately to prevent cross-contamination, with patient and healthy donor samples processed together. Using the immunoSEQ multiplex PCR, TCRB sequences were amplified from cDNA into 87-bp fragments spanning the CDR3 region. The amplicons were sequenced using the Illumina HiSeq platform. Per the source publication's procedure: Synthetic template baselines were used to correct PCR bias computationally, reads within Hamming distance 2 were collapsed together, and singletons that could not be merged were discarded. Reads were aligned against IMGT to assign V, D and J genes, CDR3 length and insertions or deletions at six rearrangement sites. Clonotype counts were normalized to sorted cell number within each subset before computing true diversity and Gini coefficients with the tcR R package. The overlap coefficient, calculated on TCRB nucleotide sequences, was used to measure repertoire sharing. Out-of-frame TCRB sequences from naive cells were analyzed as a proxy for the pre-selection repertoire. Held by TCRdb, this immuneACCESS table contains in-frame sequences only and omits some clones. Under half of the omission traces to an unresolved V gene where checked; the cause of the rest is unknown. V and J calls and clone size come straight from that table; D and trimming were deduced from the DNA. Recorded for this sample are 600,000 to 700,000 clones; about an eighth of them occurred a single time. Roughly 0.11% of the sample rests with the top ten.

From the germline V gene, CDR1 is MNHEY and CDR2 is SVGAGI. Trimming costs V 8 bases and J 4 bases, and their ends lie 15 bases apart. The CDR3 starts with the cysteine, ends with the phenylalanine, and has 14 residues. Of all the DNA, just the CDR3 is kept, 42 bases in frame from base 1. This clone was seen more than once but under ten times. Which antigen it targets is not known. No base quality values were provided; no much bigger clone lies one nucleotide off. This sequence was found in a man in his thirties or forties with type 1 diabetes. The material sequenced was naive CD4+ T cells from blood. The cell subset or site label here, explained by the study, means: true naive CD4+ T cells. Rearrangement joined TRBV6-5 to TRBJ2-1, with TRBD2 perhaps the D gene, on 6 matching bases. The CDR3 region: CASGRNGRYNEQFF. The DNA reads as follows: TGTGCCAGCGGGAGGAATGGGCGGTACAATGAGCAGTTCTTC.